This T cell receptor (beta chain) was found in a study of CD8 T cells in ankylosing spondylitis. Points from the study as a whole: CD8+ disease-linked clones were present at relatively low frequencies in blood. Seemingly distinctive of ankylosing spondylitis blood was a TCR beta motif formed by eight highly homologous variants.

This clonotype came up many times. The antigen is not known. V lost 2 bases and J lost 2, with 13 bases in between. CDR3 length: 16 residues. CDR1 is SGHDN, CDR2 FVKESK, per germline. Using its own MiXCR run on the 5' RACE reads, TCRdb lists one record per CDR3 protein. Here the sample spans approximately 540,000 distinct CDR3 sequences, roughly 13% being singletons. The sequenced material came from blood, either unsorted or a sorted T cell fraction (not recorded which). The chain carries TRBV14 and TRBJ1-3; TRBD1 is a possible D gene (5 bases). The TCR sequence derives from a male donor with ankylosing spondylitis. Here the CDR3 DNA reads TGTGCCAGCAGCCAATCCGGGGCATTTACTGGAAACACCATATATTTT. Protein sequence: CASSQSGAFTGNTIYF.